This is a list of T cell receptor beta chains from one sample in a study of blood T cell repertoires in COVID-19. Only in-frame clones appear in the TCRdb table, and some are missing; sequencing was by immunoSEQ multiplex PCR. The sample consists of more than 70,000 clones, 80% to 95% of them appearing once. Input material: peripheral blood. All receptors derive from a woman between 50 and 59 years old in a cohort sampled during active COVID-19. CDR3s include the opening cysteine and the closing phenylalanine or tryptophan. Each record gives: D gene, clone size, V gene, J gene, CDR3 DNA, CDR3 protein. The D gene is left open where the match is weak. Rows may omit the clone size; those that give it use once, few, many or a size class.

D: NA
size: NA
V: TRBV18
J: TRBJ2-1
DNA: TGTGCCAGCTCAATAGAGATTTTTTCCTACAATGAGCAGTTCTTC
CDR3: CASSIEIFSYNEQFF

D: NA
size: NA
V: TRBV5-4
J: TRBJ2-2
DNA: TGTGCCAGCAGCTTGCCAGGGAGGAGCACCGGGGAGCTGTTTTTT
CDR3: CASSLPGRSTGELFF

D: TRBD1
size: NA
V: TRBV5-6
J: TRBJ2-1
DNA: TGTGCCAGCAGCTTGGGGTGGACAGGGAATGAGCAGTTCTTC
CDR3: CASSLGWTGNEQFF

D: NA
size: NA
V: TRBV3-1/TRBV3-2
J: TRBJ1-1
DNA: TGTGCCAGCAGGGGAGGGGGGAGGAACACTGAAGCTTTCTTT
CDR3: CASRGGGRNTEAFF

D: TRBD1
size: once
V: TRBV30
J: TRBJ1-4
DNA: TGTGCCTGGGGGGGACAGGGGAAAAAACTGTTTTTT
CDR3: CAWGGQGKKLFF

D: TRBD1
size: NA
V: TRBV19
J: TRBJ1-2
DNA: TGTGCCAGTAGTAGGGGACAGCTCTATGGCTACACCTTC
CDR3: CASSRGQLYGYTF

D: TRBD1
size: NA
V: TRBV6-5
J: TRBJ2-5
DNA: TGTGCCAGCAGGCCGACAGGGGGCGAGACCCAGTACTTC
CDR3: CASRPTGGETQYF

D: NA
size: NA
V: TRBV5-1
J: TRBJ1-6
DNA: TGCGCCAGCAGAGAGGGCATCGATTCACCCCTCCACTTT
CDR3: CASREGIDSPLHF

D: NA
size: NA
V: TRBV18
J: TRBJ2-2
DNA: TGTGCCAGCTCACCACCGAGGCAGCTCACCGGGGAGCTGTTTTTT
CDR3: CASSPPRQLTGELFF

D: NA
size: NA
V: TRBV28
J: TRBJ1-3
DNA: TGTGCCAGCAGTTCCCCCGGAGGAGGCTCTGGAAACACCATATATTTT
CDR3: CASSSPGGGSGNTIYF

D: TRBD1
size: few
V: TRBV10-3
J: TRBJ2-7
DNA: TGTGCCACACGGGAAGGGGGACAGGGAGGCGAGCAGTACTTC
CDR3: CATREGGQGGEQYF

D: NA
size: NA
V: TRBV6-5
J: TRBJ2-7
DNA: TGTGCCAGCAGCACGTCACAGCAATACGAGCAGTACTTC
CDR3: CASSTSQQYEQYF

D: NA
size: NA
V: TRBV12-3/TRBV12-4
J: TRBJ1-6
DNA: TGTGCCAGCAGTTTTCCGGATTCACCCCTCCACTTT
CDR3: CASSFPDSPLHF

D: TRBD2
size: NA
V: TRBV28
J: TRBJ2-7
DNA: TGTGCCAGCAGTTTACTAGCGGGAGGACTCTACGAGCAGTACTTC
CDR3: CASSLLAGGLYEQYF

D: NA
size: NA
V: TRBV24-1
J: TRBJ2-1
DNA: TGTGCCACCAGGAGTTTTGATGAGCAGTTCTTC
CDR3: CATRSFDEQFF

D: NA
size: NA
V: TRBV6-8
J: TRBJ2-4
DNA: TGTGCCAGCAGTAAGGACAGCCCGAGAAACATTCAGTACTTC
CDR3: CASSKDSPRNIQYF

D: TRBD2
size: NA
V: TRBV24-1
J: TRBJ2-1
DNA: TGTGCCACCAGTGATTTAGGACTAGCGGGAGATAATGAGCAGTTCTTC
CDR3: CATSDLGLAGDNEQFF

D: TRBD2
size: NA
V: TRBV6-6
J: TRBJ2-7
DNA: TGTGCCAGCAGCGGGGGGGAGGGATCCTACGAGCAGTACTTC
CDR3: CASSGGEGSYEQYF

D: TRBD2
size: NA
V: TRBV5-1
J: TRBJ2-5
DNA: TGCGCCAGCAGCTACAGCGGGAGAGGCGAAGAGACCCAGTACTTC
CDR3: CASSYSGRGEETQYF

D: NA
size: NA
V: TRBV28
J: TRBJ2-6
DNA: TGTGCCAGCAGCCCGCCCCTGAGTGGTGGGGCCAACGTCCTGACTTTC
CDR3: CASSPPLSGGANVLTF

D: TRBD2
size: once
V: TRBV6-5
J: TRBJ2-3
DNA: TGTGCCGGGACTAGCGGGGGGGACACAGATACGCAGTATTTT
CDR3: CAGTSGGDTDTQYF

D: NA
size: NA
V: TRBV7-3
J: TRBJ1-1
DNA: TGTGCCAGCAGCTTAACAGGGGGTTCGAACACTGAAGCTTTCTTT
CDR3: CASSLTGGSNTEAFF

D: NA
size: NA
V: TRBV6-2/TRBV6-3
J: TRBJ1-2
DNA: TGTGCCAGCAGTTACTCAACGGGGGGCTACACCTTC
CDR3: CASSYSTGGYTF

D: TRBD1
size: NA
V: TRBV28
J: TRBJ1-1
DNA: TGTGCCAGCAGTTTGGGACAGGGCTCTGAAGCTTTCTTT
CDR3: CASSLGQGSEAFF

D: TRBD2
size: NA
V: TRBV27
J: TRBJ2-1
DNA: TGTGCCAGCAGTTTAGTTAAGGGACTAGCGGGAGGATTTAACAATGAGCAGTTCTTC
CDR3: CASSLVKGLAGGFNNEQFF

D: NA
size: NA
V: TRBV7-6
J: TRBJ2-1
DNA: TGTGCCAGCAGCTCCTCGACTAGAAGGGGCAATGAGCAGTTCTTC
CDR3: CASSSSTRRGNEQFF

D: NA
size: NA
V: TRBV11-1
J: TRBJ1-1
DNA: TGTGCCAGCAGCTACCGACAAGGAGGCACTGAAGCTTTCTTT
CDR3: CASSYRQGGTEAFF

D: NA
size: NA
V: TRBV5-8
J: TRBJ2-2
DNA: TGTGCCAGCAGCCCAAGAGTCGGGGAGCTGTTTTTT
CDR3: CASSPRVGELFF

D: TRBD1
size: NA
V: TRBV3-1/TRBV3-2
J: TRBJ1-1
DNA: TGTGCCAGCAGCGGAGGACAGGGGAACACTGAAGCTTTCTTT
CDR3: CASSGGQGNTEAFF

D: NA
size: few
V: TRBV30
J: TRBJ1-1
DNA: TGTGCCTGGGGTTTTAAGAGGAACACTGAAGCTTTCTTT
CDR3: CAWGFKRNTEAFF

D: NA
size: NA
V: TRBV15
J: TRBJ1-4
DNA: TGTGCCACCAGCAGAAACCGGCGGGAGGGTGAAAAACTGTTTTTT
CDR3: CATSRNRREGEKLFF

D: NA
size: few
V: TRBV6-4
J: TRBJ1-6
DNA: TGTGCCAGCAGTGACGGGGGCGATAATTCACCCCTCCACTTT
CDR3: CASSDGGDNSPLHF

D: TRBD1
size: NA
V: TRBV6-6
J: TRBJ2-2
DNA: TGTGCCAGCAGTTACAAGACAGGGGTAACCGGGGAGCTGTTTTTT
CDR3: CASSYKTGVTGELFF

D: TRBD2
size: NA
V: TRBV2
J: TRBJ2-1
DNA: TGTGCCAGCAGTGAGGGCGGGAGAATCTACAATGAGCAGTTCTTC
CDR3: CASSEGGRIYNEQFF

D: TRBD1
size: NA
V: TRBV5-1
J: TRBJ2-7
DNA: TGCGCCAGCAGCAGGACAACGACAGGGGTTGACTACGAGCAGTACTTC
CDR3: CASSRTTTGVDYEQYF

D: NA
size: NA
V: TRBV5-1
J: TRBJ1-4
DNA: TGCGCCAGCAGCTTGGCCGGGGACACGGGAGAAAAACTGTTTTTT
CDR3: CASSLAGDTGEKLFF

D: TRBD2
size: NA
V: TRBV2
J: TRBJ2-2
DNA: TGTGCCAGCACCCGGGCGGGGCTAGCGGGAGCTACCGGGGAGCTGTTTTTT
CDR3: CASTRAGLAGATGELFF

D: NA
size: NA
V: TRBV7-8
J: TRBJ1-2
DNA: TGTGCCAGCAGCTTAACGGTTCGGGGTGGCTACACCTTC
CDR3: CASSLTVRGGYTF

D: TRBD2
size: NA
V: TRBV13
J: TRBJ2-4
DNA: TGTGCCAGCAGCTCTAGCGGGGTTGGCATTCAGTACTTC
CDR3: CASSSSGVGIQYF

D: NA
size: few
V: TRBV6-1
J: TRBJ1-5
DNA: TGTGCCAGCAGTGGTCGGGCAGGGCACACAACGTTCGGTCAGCCCCAGCATTTT
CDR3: CASSGRAGHTTFGQPQHF

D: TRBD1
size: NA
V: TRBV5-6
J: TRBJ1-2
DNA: TGTGCCAGCAGCCAGGGACAGGGGAGGGGCTACACCTTC
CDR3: CASSQGQGRGYTF

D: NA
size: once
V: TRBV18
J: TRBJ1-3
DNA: TGTGCCAGCTCTCCGACGGACTCGGGAAACACCATATATTTT
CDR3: CASSPTDSGNTIYF

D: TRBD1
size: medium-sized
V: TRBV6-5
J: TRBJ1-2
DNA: TGTGCCAGCAGGTTGGGGACAGCTTATGGCTACACCTTC
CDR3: CASRLGTAYGYTF

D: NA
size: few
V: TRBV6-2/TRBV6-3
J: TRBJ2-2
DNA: TGTGCCAGCACCCCAGACAGCCCGAACACCGGGGAGCTGTTTTTT
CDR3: CASTPDSPNTGELFF

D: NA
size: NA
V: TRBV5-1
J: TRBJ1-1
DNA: TGCGCCAGCAGCCAACAGGCGAACACTGAAGCTTTCTTT
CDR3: CASSQQANTEAFF

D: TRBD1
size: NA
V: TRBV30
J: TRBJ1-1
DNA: TGTGCCTGGAGGGCCGGTACGGCAGGGACAGTAGCTTTCTTT
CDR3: CAWRAGTAGTVAFF